This is a list of T cell receptor beta chains from one sample in a study of PD-1 blockade in classical Hodgkin lymphoma. The method was immunoSEQ multiplex PCR; TCRdb's version includes in-frame clones alone and lacks a portion of them. The data show around 36,000 clones, 87% seen once. The source material was peripheral blood mononuclear cells (PBMCs), sampled at baseline. These receptors were obtained from a human donor with classical Hodgkin lymphoma. The CDR3 runs from the conserved cysteine through the conserved F or W. D genes are given only for firm matches. Part of the rows lack a size; the others show once, few, many or a class for expanded clones.

TRBJ1-4 NA NA TRBV20-1 CSARAREKLFF TGCAGTGCCCGGGCGAGAGAAAAACTGTTTTTT
TRBJ2-1 TRBD2 NA TRBV7-6 CASSGRGGGGSNEQFF TGTGCCAGCAGCGGGCGGGGTGGCGGGGGGAGCAATGAGCAGTTCTTC
TRBJ2-3 TRBD2 once TRBV5-4 CASSLKAGGGTDTQYF TGTGCCAGCAGCTTGAAAGCGGGAGGGGGCACAGATACGCAGTATTTT
TRBJ2-1 TRBD1 NA TRBV10-3 CAISAMGQGARSEQFF TGTGCCATCAGTGCGATGGGACAGGGGGCTAGGAGTGAGCAGTTCTTC
TRBJ2-2 TRBD2 NA TRBV7-9 CASSPAGGRTGELFF TGTGCCAGCAGCCCTGCGGGGGGCCGAACCGGGGAGCTGTTTTTT
TRBJ2-2 NA NA TRBV7-9 CASSLTSPGELFF TGTGCCAGCAGCTTGACCAGTCCCGGGGAGCTGTTTTTT
TRBJ2-1 TRBD2 NA TRBV9 CASSAGGARYNEQFF TGTGCCAGCAGCGCCGGGGGGGCGCGGTACAATGAGCAGTTCTTC
TRBJ2-5 TRBD2 NA TRBV19 CASSRLAGGVRETQYF TGTGCCAGTAGTAGACTAGCGGGAGGTGTCCGGGAGACCCAGTACTTC
TRBJ1-2 NA once TRBV5-4 CASSWRVGGYTF TGTGCCAGCAGCTGGAGGGTGGGCGGCTACACCTTC
TRBJ2-5 TRBD2 NA TRBV19 CASSIGALAGEETQYF TGTGCCAGTAGTATAGGGGCACTAGCGGGGGAAGAGACCCAGTACTTC
TRBJ2-7 NA NA TRBV5-7 CASSLVGRHYEQYF TGTGCCAGCAGCTTGGTGGGACGGCACTACGAGCAGTACTTC
TRBJ2-3 NA NA TRBV27 CASSLGGSTDTQYF TGTGCCAGCAGTTTGGGCGGGTCCACAGATACGCAGTATTTT
TRBJ2-5 TRBD2 NA TRBV7-2 CASSLEWSLAGEETQYF TGTGCCAGCAGCTTAGAGTGGTCGCTAGCGGGAGAAGAGACCCAGTACTTC
TRBJ1-1 TRBD1 NA TRBV9 CASSVSPRGGEAFF TGTGCCAGCAGCGTTTCCCCCAGGGGGGGGGAAGCTTTCTTT
TRBJ2-2 NA NA TRBV4-1 CASSPLWRGELFF TGCGCCAGCAGCCCCCTTTGGCGAGGGGAGCTGTTTTTT
TRBJ1-5 NA NA TRBV19 CASSILHQPQHF TGTGCCAGTAGTATCCTCCATCAGCCCCAGCATTTT
TRBJ2-6 NA NA TRBV5-4 CASSFFTSSGANVLTF TGTGCCAGCAGCTTCTTTACGAGCTCTGGGGCCAACGTCCTGACTTTC